This T cell receptor (beta chain) emerged from a study of blood T cell repertoires in COVID-19. Study-level information: Acute-phase and convalescent COVID-19 samples originated in the United States, Italy and Spain.

Trimming took 9 bases from V and 2 from J, leaving 15 bases between them. CDR1 and CDR2 (germline): MDHEN, SYDVKM. This CDR3 has 14 amino acids. Participant age was roughly 18 to 95 years, and participants resided in roughly 25 US areas. Here immunoSEQ multiplex PCR was the method, and the copy in TCRdb shows in-frame clones only, minus some. Here the sample spans roughly 160,000 clones, roughly 87% being singletons. The sample comprised PBMCs or T cells enriched from blood (not recorded which). The chain combines TRBV28 with TRBJ2-3, with D maybe TRBD2 (7 bases). The TCR comes from a woman aged 50 to 60 who had recovered from COVID-19. The CDR3, as DNA: TGTGCCAGTAGTCGGGGGGCCACCACAGATACGCAGTATTTT. Its translation is CASSRGATTDTQYF.